The entry that follows covers one T cell receptor beta chain sequence. The sample belongs to a study of blood T cell repertoires in COVID-19. The wider study: From the United States, Italy and Spain came samples of acute and convalescent COVID-19. PBMCs, B-cell-depleted T cells, or T cells provided the cDNA or gDNA that made up the material.

The V end was cut by 7 bases, the J end by 6 bases, with 9 bases between. Germline values: CDR1 MNHEY, CDR2 SMNVEV (reference sequence). The CDR3 sequence is 11 residues long. In the authors' methods: Reference gene primer amplification yielded estimated nucleated cell counts. Sequenced by immunoSEQ multiplex PCR; TCRdb stores in-frame clones only, minus some. V and J calls and clone size follow that table, whereas D and trimming were derived from the DNA. In the table there are roughly 120,000 clones, approximately 84% of which are singletons. The source is a man aged 65 to 85 with active or convalescent COVID-19. The sequencing sample was made of peripheral blood. The chain has TRBV27 and TRBJ1-2; D is undetermined. The CDR3 DNA is TGTGCCAGCAAGATACAGAATGGCTACACCTTC. Translated, it gives CASKIQNGYTF.